This T cell receptor (beta chain) appears in the sequencing data of a study of early T cells in non-severe SARS-CoV-2 infection. At the level of the study: Sequencing input comprised bulk RNA from unsorted whole blood; chain pairing was not available.

V trimming: 5 bases; J trimming: 4 bases; junction bases outside the gene matches: 5. The CDR3 extends over 13 amino acids. CDR1 and CDR2 (germline): SGHVS, FNYEAQ. As part of library construction, unique molecular identifiers were attached to individual cDNA molecules. TCRdb re-derived calls from the 5' RACE reads in MiXCR, one entry per CDR3 protein. The repertoire consists of tens of thousands of distinct CDR3 sequences, with 13% to 15% occurring once and the leading ten covering under 8%. For this clonotype: Antigen: not known.

Study results and caveats: Private and CD4 specificities were missed by VDJdb matching, skewed to anti-spike CD8.

Sample: whole blood. The chain couples TRBV7-6 to TRBJ2-7; 7 bases are a match to TRBD1. The TCR comes from an adult who was a healthcare worker with PCR-confirmed SARS-CoV-2 infection or an uninfected control (not recorded which). CDR3 DNA: TGTGCCAGCAGCCAAGGGACAGAATACGAGCAGTACTTC. Its protein product is CASSQGTEYEQYF.